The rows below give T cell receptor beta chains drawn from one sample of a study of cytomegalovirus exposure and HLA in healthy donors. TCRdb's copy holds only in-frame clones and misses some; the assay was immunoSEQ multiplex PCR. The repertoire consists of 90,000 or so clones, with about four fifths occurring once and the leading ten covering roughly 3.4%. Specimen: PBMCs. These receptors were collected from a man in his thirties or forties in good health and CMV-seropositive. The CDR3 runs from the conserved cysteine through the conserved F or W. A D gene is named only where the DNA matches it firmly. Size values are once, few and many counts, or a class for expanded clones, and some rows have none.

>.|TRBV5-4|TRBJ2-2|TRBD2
TGTGCCAGCAGGGTGGGACTAGCGGGAGACACCGGGGAGCTGTTTTTT
CASRVGLAGDTGELFF
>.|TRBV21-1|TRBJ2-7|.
TGTGCCAGCAGCACCCGGGACAGGGTATACGAGCAGTACTTC
CASSTRDRVYEQYF
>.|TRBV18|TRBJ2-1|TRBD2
TGTGCCACCCAGGGACTAGCGGGAGGAGACGAGCAGTTCTTC
CATQGLAGGDEQFF
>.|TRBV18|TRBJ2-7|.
TGTGCCAGCTCACCAGAATCCTATTCCTCCTACGAGCAGTACTTC
CASSPESYSSYEQYF
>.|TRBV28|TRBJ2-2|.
TGTGCCAGCAGTTTCCAAGGAGCGAACACCGGGGAGCTGTTTTTT
CASSFQGANTGELFF
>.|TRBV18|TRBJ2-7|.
TGTGCCAGCTCGCTCGACCAATTCCGGGACAGCGGGTTACCGTTCTACGAGCAGTACTTC
CASSLDQFRDSGLPFYEQYF
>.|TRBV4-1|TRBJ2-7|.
TGCGCCAGCAGCACATACGCGGGGGCCAGTGGGTCCTACGAGCAGTACTTC
CASSTYAGASGSYEQYF
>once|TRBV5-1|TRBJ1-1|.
TGCGCCAGCAGCCTTACAGGGTACCCTGAAGCTTTCTTT
CASSLTGYPEAFF
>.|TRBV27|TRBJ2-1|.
TGTGCCAGCAATGGCGGGATCTCCTACAATGAGCAGTTCTTC
CASNGGISYNEQFF
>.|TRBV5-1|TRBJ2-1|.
TGCGCCAGCAGCCTCGAGCGGGCCAACTACAATGAGCAGTTCTTC
CASSLERANYNEQFF
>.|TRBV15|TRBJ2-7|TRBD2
TGTGCCACCAGTATGGGACTAGCGGATTACGAGCAGTACTTC
CATSMGLADYEQYF
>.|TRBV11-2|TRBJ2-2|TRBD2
TGTGCCAGCAGCTTAGGGGGAGGGCCCACCGGGGAGCTGTTTTTT
CASSLGGGPTGELFF
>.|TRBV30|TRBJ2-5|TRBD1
TGTGCCTGGCAACCGGGACAGGGGGCGCAAGAGACCCAGTACTTC
CAWQPGQGAQETQYF
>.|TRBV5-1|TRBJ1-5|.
TGCGCCAGCAGCTGGGGGGGGCAGCCCCAGCATTTT
CASSWGGQPQHF
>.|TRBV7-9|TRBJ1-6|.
TGTGCCAGCAGCTTAGAGTCGGGGGTGGAACTTTCACCCCTCCACTTT
CASSLESGVELSPLHF
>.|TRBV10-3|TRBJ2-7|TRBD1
TGTGCCATCAGTGAAGAGACAGGGCGGAGCGAGCAGCACTTC
CAISEETGRSEQHF
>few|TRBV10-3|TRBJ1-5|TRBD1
TGTGCCATCAGTGGGGGACAGAATAATCAGCCCCAGCATTTT
CAISGGQNNQPQHF
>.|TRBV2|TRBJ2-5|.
TGTGCCAGCAGTGAGCTTTCCGGGACCCAGTACTTC
CASSELSGTQYF
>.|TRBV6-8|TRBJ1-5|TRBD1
TGTGCCAGCAGTTCGCCCGGGACAGGGGGGGGCAATCAGCCCCAGCATTTT
CASSSPGTGGGNQPQHF
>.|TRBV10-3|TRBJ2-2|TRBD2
TGTGCCATCAGTGCTAGCGGGGGTGACACCGGGGAGCTGTTTTTT
CAISASGGDTGELFF
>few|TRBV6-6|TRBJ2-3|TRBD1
TGTGCCAGCAGAGACAGGGCGACCCGGGGAGATACGCAGTATTTT
CASRDRATRGDTQYF
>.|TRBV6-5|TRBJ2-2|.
TGTGCCAGCAGTTACCTACAACCGGGCGGGGAGCTGTTTTTT
CASSYLQPGGELFF
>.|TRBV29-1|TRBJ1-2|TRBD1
TGCAGCGAAGGACAGGGGGATGGCTACACCTTC
CSEGQGDGYTF
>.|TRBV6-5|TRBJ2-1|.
TGTGCCAGCAGTTACGGCAGGGGAGTCTACAATGAGCAGTTCTTC
CASSYGRGVYNEQFF
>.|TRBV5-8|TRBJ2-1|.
TGTGCCAGCAGCCCGCTGGGGCTGGACTCCTACAATGAGCAGTTCTTC
CASSPLGLDSYNEQFF
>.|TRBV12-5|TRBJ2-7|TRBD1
TGTGCTAGTGGTCACGGACAGGGGGGAGGCGAGCAGTACTTC
CASGHGQGGGEQYF
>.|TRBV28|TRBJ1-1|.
TGTGCCAGCAGTCCAGGGGCTCTGAACACTGAAGCTTTCTTT
CASSPGALNTEAFF
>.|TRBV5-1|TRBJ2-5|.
TGCGCCAGCAGCTTGGACTTTCAAGAGACCCAGTACTTC
CASSLDFQETQYF
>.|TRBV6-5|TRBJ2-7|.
TGTGCCAGCAGTTACTTCGACGAGCAGTACTTC
CASSYFDEQYF
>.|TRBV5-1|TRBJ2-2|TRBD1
TGCGCCAGCAGCTTTGACCCGGACAGGGCGGACACCGGGGAGCTGTTTTTT
CASSFDPDRADTGELFF
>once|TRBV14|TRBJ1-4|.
TGTGCCAGCAGCCGGGGGGAAGGTGAAAAACTGTTTTTT
CASSRGEGEKLFF
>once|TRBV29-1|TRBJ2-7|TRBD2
TGCAGCGGAGGGACTAGCGGACGCTCCTACGAGCAGTACTTC
CSGGTSGRSYEQYF
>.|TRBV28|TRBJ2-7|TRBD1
TGTGCCACGACCGGGACAGGCGAATACGAGCAGTACTTC
CATTGTGEYEQYF